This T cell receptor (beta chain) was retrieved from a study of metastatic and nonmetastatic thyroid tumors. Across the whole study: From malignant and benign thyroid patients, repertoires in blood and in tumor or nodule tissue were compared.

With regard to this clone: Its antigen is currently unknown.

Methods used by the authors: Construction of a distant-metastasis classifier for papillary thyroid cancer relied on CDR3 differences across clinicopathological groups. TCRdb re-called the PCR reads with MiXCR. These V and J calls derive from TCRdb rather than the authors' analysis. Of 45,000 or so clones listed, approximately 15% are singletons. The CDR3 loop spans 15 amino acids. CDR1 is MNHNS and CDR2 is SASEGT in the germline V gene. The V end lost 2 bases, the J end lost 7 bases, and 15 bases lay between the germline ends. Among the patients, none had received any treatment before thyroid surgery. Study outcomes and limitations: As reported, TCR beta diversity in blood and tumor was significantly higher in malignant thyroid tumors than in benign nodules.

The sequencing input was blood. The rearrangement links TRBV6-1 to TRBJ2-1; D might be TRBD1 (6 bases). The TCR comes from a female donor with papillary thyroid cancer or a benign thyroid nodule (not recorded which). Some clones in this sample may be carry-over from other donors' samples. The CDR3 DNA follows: TGTGCCAGCAGTGAAAGTATACAGGGTACGAATGAGCAGTTCTTC. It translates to CASSESIQGTNEQFF.